A single T cell receptor (beta chain) is shown here with its context. This entry is derived from a study of OX40 agonist ivuxolimab in advanced cancers. The V gene end was trimmed by 5 bases and the J gene end by 3 bases; junction bases not matched to a gene: 5. The CDR3 runs 14 residues. CDR1 and CDR2 (germline): SGHNT, YYREEE (reference sequence). Only in-frame clones appear in the TCRdb table, and some are missing; sequencing was by immunoSEQ multiplex PCR. The sample comprises 60,000 to 85,000 clones, 87% of which are singletons, and about 0.5% rests with the top ten. This specimen consisted of CD4+ or CD8+ T cells sorted from blood, obtained in a trial of the OX40 agonist ivuxolimab. The V gene is TRBV5-4, the J gene TRBJ1-5, with 7 bases lining up with TRBD1. The receptor's source is an adult with an advanced solid tumor such as melanoma, head and neck, liver or kidney cancer. This CDR3 reads CASSSDRDNQPQHF. CDR3 sequence (DNA): TGTGCCAGCAGTTCCGACAGGGACAATCAGCCCCAGCATTTT.